These T cell receptor beta chains were read from a single sample in a study of OX40 agonist ivuxolimab in advanced cancers. Sequenced by immunoSEQ multiplex PCR; TCRdb stores in-frame clones only, minus some. Of tens of thousands of clones in the sample, roughly 80% are singletons; the top ten hold 20% to 25%. The sequences come from CD4+ or CD8+ T cells sorted from blood, collected in a trial of the OX40 agonist ivuxolimab. The source is an adult with an advanced solid tumor such as melanoma, head and neck, liver or kidney cancer. Both conserved end residues are part of each CDR3. The D gene is left open where the match is weak. Size is omitted from some rows. Given values are once, few, many or a class for expanded clones.

TRBV4-3,TRBJ2-7,NA,TRBD2,CASSQEAAGKGYEQYF,TGCGCCAGCAGCCAAGAAGCAGCGGGAAAGGGATACGAGCAGTACTTC
TRBV6-6,TRBJ2-7,NA,TRBD2,CASSYSLAGGHEQYF,TGTGCCAGCAGTTACTCTTTAGCGGGAGGTCACGAGCAGTACTTC
TRBV5-4,TRBJ2-1,NA,TRBD2,CASKPGLVNEQFF,TGTGCCAGCAAACCGGGACTAGTCAATGAGCAGTTCTTC
TRBV9,TRBJ2-1,once,NA,CASSATLRPQFF,TGTGCCAGCAGCGCCACTTTACGCCCCCAGTTCTTC
TRBV11-1,TRBJ2-7,NA,TRBD1,CASSLGTGADEQYF,TGTGCCAGCAGCTTAGGGACAGGGGCTGACGAGCAGTACTTC
TRBV7-2,TRBJ1-1,once,NA,CASSLPKLTGLNTEAFF,TGTGCCAGCAGCTTACCGAAACTTACAGGACTGAACACTGAAGCTTTCTTT
TRBV27,TRBJ2-7,NA,NA,CASSLSRAYEQYF,TGTGCCAGCAGTTTGTCTAGGGCCTACGAGCAGTACTTC
TRBV7-6,TRBJ2-1,NA,TRBD2,CASSRASGGNEQFF,TGTGCCAGCAGCCGCGCTAGCGGGGGGAATGAGCAGTTCTTC
TRBV11-2,TRBJ2-2,NA,TRBD2,CASSFFSGRVYGELFF,TGTGCCAGCAGCTTCTTTAGCGGGAGGGTGTACGGGGAGCTGTTTTTT
TRBV7-9,TRBJ2-5,NA,NA,CASSLIAEETQYF,TGTGCCAGCAGCTTAATAGCGGAAGAGACCCAGTACTTC
TRBV28,TRBJ1-2,NA,NA,CASSQAANYGYTF,TGTGCCAGCAGTCAAGCGGCGAACTATGGCTACACCTTC
TRBV29-1,TRBJ1-1,NA,TRBD1,CSVVGTGGTEAFF,TGCAGCGTTGTAGGGACAGGGGGCACTGAAGCTTTCTTT
TRBV27,TRBJ2-5,NA,NA,CASSLSLASETQYF,TGTGCCAGCAGTTTATCTTTAGCGTCAGAGACCCAGTACTTC
TRBV19,TRBJ1-1,NA,NA,CASSEGRNTEAFF,TGTGCCAGTAGTGAGGGGCGGAACACTGAAGCTTTCTTT
TRBV27,TRBJ1-1,NA,NA,CASSRRTAMNTEAFF,TGTGCCAGCAGTAGAAGGACAGCAATGAACACTGAAGCTTTCTTT
TRBV28,TRBJ1-5,few,NA,CASIMDSPNQPQHF,TGTGCCAGCATAATGGACAGCCCAAATCAGCCCCAGCATTTT
TRBV27,TRBJ1-1,NA,NA,CASSTAARRGEAFF,TGTGCCAGCAGTACGGCAGCCCGACGTGGTGAAGCTTTCTTT
TRBV7-9,TRBJ2-3,once,NA,CASSSQAESTDTQYF,TGTGCCAGCAGCTCGCAAGCGGAGAGCACAGATACGCAGTATTTT
TRBV2,TRBJ1-2,NA,NA,CASSESDLHYGYTF,TGTGCCAGCAGTGAGTCAGACTTACACTATGGCTACACCTTC
TRBV7-6,TRBJ2-1,NA,NA,CASSLSLDRNEQFF,TGTGCCAGCAGCCTCTCCCTAGATCGGAATGAGCAGTTCTTC
TRBV7-3,TRBJ2-3,NA,TRBD2,CASSLTAGETDTQYF,TGTGCCAGCAGCTTAACGGCGGGAGAAACAGATACGCAGTATTTT
TRBV27,TRBJ2-1,few,TRBD1,CASSWGTGGNEQFF,TGTGCCAGCAGTTGGGGGACAGGGGGGAATGAGCAGTTCTTC